The rows below give T cell receptor beta chains drawn from one sample of a study of shared clonotypes between healthy human individuals. The repertoire was sequenced with immunoSEQ multiplex PCR; TCRdb's copy has only in-frame clones and lacks some. The sample has a few hundred thousand clones; about 96% are singletons. The sequenced sample consisted of memory CD8+ T cells sorted from blood. The receptors come from a man aged 25-45 years in good health. Both conserved end residues are part of each CDR3. The D gene is left open where the match is weak. Part of the rows lack a size; the others show once, few, many or a class for expanded clones.

>-|TRBJ2-7|TRBV28|-
CACQGPGDEQYF
TGTGCCTGCCAAGGACCGGGGGACGAGCAGTACTTC
>-|TRBJ2-3|TRBV5-1|-
CASSSPRHEDTQYF
TGCGCCAGCAGCTCCCCCCGGCATGAAGATACGCAGTATTTT
>TRBD2|TRBJ2-1|TRBV5-1|-
CASSLGLDSDEQFF
TGCGCCAGCAGCCTGGGACTAGACTCGGATGAGCAGTTCTTC
>TRBD2|TRBJ2-3|TRBV30|-
CAWSVSSGRDTQYF
TGTGCCTGGAGTGTATCTAGCGGGAGAGATACGCAGTATTTT
>-|TRBJ2-1|TRBV5-1|-
CASSLASSPYGEQFF
TGCGCCAGCAGCTTGGCGTCTAGCCCTTACGGTGAGCAGTTCTTC
>TRBD2|TRBJ2-1|TRBV9|-
CASSVTPTGASGSYNEQFF
TGTGCCAGCAGCGTCACCCCCACCGGGGCTAGCGGCTCCTACAATGAGCAGTTCTTC
>TRBD2|TRBJ2-7|TRBV6-6|-
CASSPQGSGRSYEQYF
TGTGCCAGCAGTCCCCAGGGTAGCGGGAGGTCCTACGAGCAGTACTTC
>-|TRBJ2-7|TRBV25-1|-
CASRGDEQYF
TGTGCCAGCAGGGGGGACGAGCAGTACTTC
>-|TRBJ2-6|TRBV7-8|-
CASTRGQYSSGANVLTF
TGTGCCAGTACCCGGGGGCAGTATTCCTCTGGGGCCAACGTCCTGACTTTC
>-|TRBJ2-7|TRBV11-3|-
CASSPRGNNYEQYF
TGTGCCAGCAGCCCAAGGGGGAACAACTACGAGCAGTACTTC
>TRBD2|TRBJ2-3|TRBV19|-
CASSITSGSAQDTQYF
TGTGCCAGTAGTATTACTAGCGGGAGTGCCCAAGATACGCAGTATTTT
>TRBD2|TRBJ2-3|TRBV5-1|-
CASSLIFPPGLANTDTQYF
TGCGCCAGCAGCTTGATATTTCCCCCGGGACTAGCCAACACAGATACGCAGTATTTT
>-|TRBJ2-3|TRBV18|-
CASSHEAWGRLVLTDTQYF
TGTGCCAGCTCACACGAGGCCTGGGGACGGTTAGTGCTAACAGATACGCAGTATTTT
>-|TRBJ2-3|TRBV5-4|-
CASSLVGTDTQYF
TGTGCCAGCAGCTTGGTCGGCACAGATACGCAGTATTTT
>-|TRBJ2-7|TRBV27|-
CASSLSGGPYEQYF
TGTGCCAGCAGTTTATCTGGGGGCCCTTACGAGCAGTACTTC
>TRBD2|TRBJ2-7|TRBV18|-
CASSQGAGGPYAYEQYF
TGTGCCAGCTCGCAGGGCGCGGGAGGTCCTTACGCCTACGAGCAGTACTTC
>-|TRBJ2-7|TRBV2|few
CASTIRYEQYF
TGTGCCAGCACAATCAGATACGAGCAGTACTTC
>-|TRBJ2-5|TRBV2|-
CASSDRDQETQYF
TGTGCCAGCAGTGACAGGGATCAAGAGACCCAGTACTTC
>TRBD1|TRBJ2-2|TRBV7-2|-
CASSWGQATGELFF
TGTGCCAGCAGCTGGGGACAGGCCACCGGGGAGCTGTTTTTT
>-|TRBJ1-1|TRBV29-1|-
CSVRTLMNTEAFF
TGCAGCGTTAGAACTCTGATGAACACTGAAGCTTTCTTT
>-|TRBJ1-5|TRBV10-3|-
CAIAEYSNQPQHF
TGTGCCATCGCGGAGTATAGCAATCAGCCCCAGCATTTT
>-|TRBJ2-5|TRBV6-1|-
CASSGPGVETQYF
TGTGCCAGCAGTGGACCGGGGGTAGAGACCCAGTACTTC
>-|TRBJ2-7|TRBV6-4|-
CAGNPPPLYEQYF
TGTGCCGGAAACCCTCCTCCCCTCTACGAGCAGTACTTC
>TRBD1|TRBJ2-5|TRBV2|-
CASSTDRGETQYF
TGTGCCAGCAGCACAGACAGGGGCGAGACCCAGTACTTC
>-|TRBJ2-7|TRBV4-1|-
CASSQGGRDPDEQYF
TGCGCCAGCAGCCAAGGGGGCCGCGACCCCGACGAGCAGTACTTC
>-|TRBJ2-3|TRBV6-4|-
CASSDGSTDTQYF
TGTGCCAGCAGTGACGGGAGCACAGATACGCAGTATTTT
>-|TRBJ1-3|TRBV9|-
CASSAQAGVRNTIYF
TGTGCCAGCAGCGCCCAGGCCGGGGTCCGAAACACCATATATTTT
>-|TRBJ2-5|TRBV19|-
CASSIFGRAQETQYF
TGTGCCAGTAGTATTTTTGGGCGGGCGCAAGAGACCCAGTACTTC
>TRBD2|TRBJ2-7|TRBV4-2|-
CASSLLAGGPPSYEQYF
TGTGCCAGCAGCCTCTTAGCGGGAGGGCCCCCCTCCTACGAGCAGTACTTC
>TRBD1|TRBJ2-7|TRBV30|-
CAWGDRGTYEQYF
TGTGCCTGGGGGGACAGGGGGACCTACGAGCAGTACTTC
>-|TRBJ1-1|TRBV7-3|once
CASSRDSGTEAFF
TGTGCCAGCAGCCGGGATTCGGGGACTGAAGCTTTCTTT
>-|TRBJ1-4|TRBV9|-
CASSVGETNEKLFF
TGTGCCAGCAGCGTAGGGGAAACTAATGAAAAACTGTTTTTT
>TRBD1|TRBJ2-2|TRBV2|-
CASSEQGTGRITGELFF
TGTGCCAGCAGTGAGCAGGGGACAGGGAGGATCACCGGGGAGCTGTTTTTT
>-|TRBJ1-1|TRBV19|-
CASSTYRELNTEAFF
TGTGCCAGTAGTACTTACAGGGAACTGAACACTGAAGCTTTCTTT
>-|TRBJ2-4|TRBV2|-
CASSKYRDGAKNIQYF
TGTGCCAGCAGTAAATACAGGGATGGCGCCAAAAACATTCAGTACTTC
>-|TRBJ1-1|TRBV11-3|-
CASSLGRDTEAFF
TGTGCCAGCAGCTTAGGCAGGGACACTGAAGCTTTCTTT
>TRBD1|TRBJ2-2|TRBV29-1|-
CSVGQGTGELFF
TGCAGCGTGGGACAGGGGACCGGGGAGCTGTTTTTT